This TCR beta chain was captured by sequencing in a study of neurological immune-mediated disorders. The study, taken as a whole, reports: Phylogenetic grouping placed 18 of 34 multiple sclerosis patients' repertoires in one related-CDR3 cluster, a possible signature. The multiple sclerosis repertoire cluster had no clinical or MRI feature associated with it. HTLV-1-associated myelopathy showed the most TCR clonal expansion; multiple sclerosis the least, below healthy controls.

This clonotype was recorded many times. What it binds is unknown. 5'RACE employing 10-nucleotide random UMIs yielded the cDNA. TCRdb reprocessed the 5' RACE reads via MiXCR and lists one record per CDR3 protein. The sample lists roughly 90,000 distinct CDR3 sequences, approximately 3.5% occurring once. CDR3 length: 16 amino acids. The germline CDR1 and CDR2 sequences are SGHVS and FQNEAQ. J gave up 5 bases and V 1 base, and 9 bases lay outside the gene matches. The TCR originated in a woman between 45 and 65 years old with multiple sclerosis. The chain couples TRBV7-8 to TRBJ2-5; 8 bases match TRBD1. Material for sequencing was PBMCs. In nucleotides, the CDR3 is TGTGCCAGCAGCTTAGGTCGGACAGGGTACTGGGAGACCCAGTACTTC. Amino acids: CASSLGRTGYWETQYF.